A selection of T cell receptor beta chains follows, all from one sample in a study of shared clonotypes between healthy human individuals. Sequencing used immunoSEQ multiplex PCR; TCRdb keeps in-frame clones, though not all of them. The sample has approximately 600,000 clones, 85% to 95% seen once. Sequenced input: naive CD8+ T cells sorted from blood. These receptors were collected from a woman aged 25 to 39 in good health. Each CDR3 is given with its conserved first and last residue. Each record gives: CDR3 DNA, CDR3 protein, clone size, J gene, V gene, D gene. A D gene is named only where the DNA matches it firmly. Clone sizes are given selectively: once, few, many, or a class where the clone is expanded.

DNA: TGCGCCAGCAGCCATGCCCGTACAGGTCTGGAAGAAAAACTGTTTTTT; CDR3: CASSHARTGLEEKLFF; size: -; J: TRBJ1-4; V: TRBV4-1; D: -
DNA: TGTGTCAGCCGTCCGGGACAGTCGTACCAAGAGACCCAGTACTTC; CDR3: CVSRPGQSYQETQYF; size: -; J: TRBJ2-5; V: TRBV2; D: TRBD1
DNA: TGTGCCAGCAGCTCCATTCCCCAGTCCTACAATGAGCAGTTCTTC; CDR3: CASSSIPQSYNEQFF; size: -; J: TRBJ2-1; V: TRBV11-1; D: -
DNA: TGTGCCAGCAGCGTAGCGGGAGGGTCTGATACGCAGTATTTT; CDR3: CASSVAGGSDTQYF; size: -; J: TRBJ2-3; V: TRBV9; D: TRBD2
DNA: TGTGCCAGCAGCAGGACTGGGGACAGGGGGCGACTTAACGAGCAGTACTTC; CDR3: CASSRTGDRGRLNEQYF; size: -; J: TRBJ2-7; V: TRBV21-1; D: -
DNA: TGTGCCAGCAGCTCAGAGGGGGAGAGCGGGTACGGGGAGCTGTTTTTT; CDR3: CASSSEGESGYGELFF; size: -; J: TRBJ2-2; V: TRBV28; D: -
DNA: TGCGCCAGCAGCTTGCTAGGGAATAGCAATCAGCCCCAGCATTTT; CDR3: CASSLLGNSNQPQHF; size: once; J: TRBJ1-5; V: TRBV5-1; D: -
DNA: TGCGCCAGCAGTCGACTAGCGGCGACCTACGAGCAGTACTTC; CDR3: CASSRLAATYEQYF; size: -; J: TRBJ2-7; V: TRBV5-1; D: TRBD2
DNA: TGTGCCAGCAGGACAGGGTACGAGCAGTACTTC; CDR3: CASRTGYEQYF; size: -; J: TRBJ2-7; V: TRBV27; D: TRBD1
DNA: TGTGCCAGCAGCTTGGGGGCCGAGCAGTACTTC; CDR3: CASSLGAEQYF; size: few; J: TRBJ2-7; V: TRBV5-6; D: -
DNA: TGTGCCAGCAGCTTCTGGACTAGCTTCAATGAGCAGTTCTTC; CDR3: CASSFWTSFNEQFF; size: -; J: TRBJ2-1; V: TRBV5-6; D: TRBD2
DNA: TGTGCCAGCAGCTTAGAAGGTGGGAGTGGCGAGCAGTACTTC; CDR3: CASSLEGGSGEQYF; size: -; J: TRBJ2-7; V: TRBV7-6; D: -
DNA: TGTGCCAGCAGTTTGGGGGGGTGGACACCCCTCCACTTT; CDR3: CASSLGGWTPLHF; size: -; J: TRBJ1-6; V: TRBV27; D: -
DNA: TGTGCCAGCAGCCTACTGGGCATTGGTGACATTCAGTACTTC; CDR3: CASSLLGIGDIQYF; size: -; J: TRBJ2-4; V: TRBV27; D: -
DNA: TGTGCCAGCAGCGTGTCCCCTCCCGGGACAGGGAAAGGAAACACCATATATTTT; CDR3: CASSVSPPGTGKGNTIYF; size: -; J: TRBJ1-3; V: TRBV7-8; D: TRBD1
DNA: TGTGCCAGTAGTCTTCAAGGCTTTAGCAATCAGCCCCAGCATTTT; CDR3: CASSLQGFSNQPQHF; size: once; J: TRBJ1-5; V: TRBV19; D: -
DNA: TGTGCCAGCAGCTTAGTCCGGGGGGGCACAGATACGCAGTATTTT; CDR3: CASSLVRGGTDTQYF; size: -; J: TRBJ2-3; V: TRBV11-3; D: TRBD2
DNA: TGCGCCAGCAGCTTCCACGGGACTAGCGGGGTTAGGGACACCGGGGAGCTGTTTTTT; CDR3: CASSFHGTSGVRDTGELFF; size: -; J: TRBJ2-2; V: TRBV5-1; D: TRBD2
DNA: TGTGCCAGCAGCGCGTCCCGGGACAGGGTCGCTGGGGCCAACGTCCTGACTTTC; CDR3: CASSASRDRVAGANVLTF; size: -; J: TRBJ2-6; V: TRBV9; D: TRBD1
DNA: TGTGCCAGCAGCTTAGATGGTTGGGGGCGCACTGAAGCTTTCTTT; CDR3: CASSLDGWGRTEAFF; size: -; J: TRBJ1-1; V: TRBV11-2; D: -
DNA: TGTGCCAGCAGTTCCGACTGGGGTCACAATTCACCCCTCCACTTT; CDR3: CASSSDWGHNSPLHF; size: -; J: TRBJ1-6; V: TRBV28; D: -
DNA: TGTGCCAGCAGTGAGATACAGGGGGCGTTTGGCTACACCTTC; CDR3: CASSEIQGAFGYTF; size: -; J: TRBJ1-2; V: TRBV2; D: TRBD1
DNA: TGTGCCAGCAGTTTGGACTACTATGGCTACACCTTC; CDR3: CASSLDYYGYTF; size: few; J: TRBJ1-2; V: TRBV27; D: -
DNA: TGTGCCAGCAGTCGCCTTCAGGGGCTACAGTCTGGCTACACCTTC; CDR3: CASSRLQGLQSGYTF; size: -; J: TRBJ1-2; V: TRBV6-6; D: -
DNA: TGCGCCAGCAGCTTAGGACCGAATACGCAGTATTTT; CDR3: CASSLGPNTQYF; size: -; J: TRBJ2-3; V: TRBV5-1; D: -
DNA: TGCGCCAGCAGCCAAGAGGTGGGGTACACAGATACGCAGTATTTT; CDR3: CASSQEVGYTDTQYF; size: -; J: TRBJ2-3; V: TRBV4-1; D: -
DNA: TGTGCCAGCAGTCAACAGGGATCCACAGATACGCAGTATTTT; CDR3: CASSQQGSTDTQYF; size: -; J: TRBJ2-3; V: TRBV28; D: -
DNA: TGTGCCAGCAGTCCCGCACAGGGAGCGGAGACCCAGTACTTC; CDR3: CASSPAQGAETQYF; size: -; J: TRBJ2-5; V: TRBV28; D: -
DNA: TGTGCCTGGAGTGGGACTAGCGCCTCAGATACGCAGTATTTT; CDR3: CAWSGTSASDTQYF; size: -; J: TRBJ2-3; V: TRBV30; D: TRBD2
DNA: TGCGCCAGCAGCCAACTAGAGACACGTACTAATGAAAAACTGTTTTTT; CDR3: CASSQLETRTNEKLFF; size: -; J: TRBJ1-4; V: TRBV4-1; D: -
DNA: TGTGCCAGCAGCTTAGACCCCGGTGCGATTACATCCAATGAGCAGTTCTTC; CDR3: CASSLDPGAITSNEQFF; size: -; J: TRBJ2-1; V: TRBV11-2; D: -
DNA: TGTGCCAGCAGCTTGGTCGTTAGCGGGCGCTACTCCTACAATGAGCAGTTCTTC; CDR3: CASSLVVSGRYSYNEQFF; size: once; J: TRBJ2-1; V: TRBV5-4; D: TRBD2
DNA: TGTGCCAGCAGCGTAGGGGGGACAGGGTTGTACGAGCAGTACTTC; CDR3: CASSVGGTGLYEQYF; size: -; J: TRBJ2-7; V: TRBV11-2; D: TRBD1
DNA: TGTGCCAGCAGCTTGGTGGGAGAGGGGCAAGAGACCCAGTACTTC; CDR3: CASSLVGEGQETQYF; size: once; J: TRBJ2-5; V: TRBV5-8; D: -
DNA: TGTGCCAGCAGCTTAGACGGGGCCACCGGGGAGCTGTTTTTT; CDR3: CASSLDGATGELFF; size: -; J: TRBJ2-2; V: TRBV7-9; D: -
DNA: TGTGCCAGCAGCGAACTGGGGAGCTCCTACGAGCAGTACTTC; CDR3: CASSELGSSYEQYF; size: -; J: TRBJ2-7; V: TRBV28; D: -
DNA: TGTGCCAGCAGTTACTCGAGGGGAAGCAATCAGCCCCAGCATTTT; CDR3: CASSYSRGSNQPQHF; size: -; J: TRBJ1-5; V: TRBV6-6; D: -
DNA: TGTGCCAGCAGCTCACAAAGTCGGGCCAACGTCCTGACTTTC; CDR3: CASSSQSRANVLTF; size: -; J: TRBJ2-6; V: TRBV7-7; D: -
DNA: TGTGCCAGTAGTATTCCGACGGATAGCAATCAGCCCCAGCATTTT; CDR3: CASSIPTDSNQPQHF; size: -; J: TRBJ1-5; V: TRBV19; D: -
DNA: TGTGCCAGCAGATCCCACAGGGGCGCAGATGAAAAACTGTTTTTT; CDR3: CASRSHRGADEKLFF; size: -; J: TRBJ1-4; V: TRBV6-5; D: TRBD1
DNA: TGTGCCAGCAGCCTAAGTTTAGAGACCCAGTACTTC; CDR3: CASSLSLETQYF; size: -; J: TRBJ2-5; V: TRBV11-2; D: -